Below, one TCR beta chain is given with its context. The sample originates from a study of T cell changes during pregnancy in multiple sclerosis. Clones were sequenced by immunoSEQ multiplex PCR, and TCRdb holds only the in-frame ones, with some missing. The sample has nearly 50,000 clones; 90% to 95% are singletons. The clonotype was recovered from a female donor with multiple sclerosis, enrolled in a pregnancy study. This specimen was CD4+ T cells from peripheral blood mononuclear cells, taken in the first trimester of pregnancy.

The DNA for the CDR3 is TGTGCCAGCAGTGAATCTCCGGACTTCTATGGCTACACCTTC. Encoded protein: CASSESPDFYGYTF. The chain employs TRBV25-1 and TRBJ1-2; D is ambiguous. The CDR3 loop spans 14 amino acids. V shed 1 base and J shed 4 bases, with 10 bases lying between them. Germline loops: CDR1 MGHDK, CDR2 SYGVNS.